A selection of T cell receptor beta chains follows, all from one sample in a study of blood T cell repertoires in COVID-19. The assay was immunoSEQ multiplex PCR, and TCRdb's table has in-frame clones only and misses some. The sample lists about 74,000 clones, about 80% occurring once. The sample was peripheral blood. The receptors were sampled from a human donor in a cohort sampled during active COVID-19. CDR3s include the opening cysteine and the closing phenylalanine or tryptophan. A D gene is named only where the DNA matches it firmly. Size values are once, few and many counts, or a class for expanded clones, and some rows have none.

clone_size j_call v_call cdr3_length d_call cdr3_aa cdr3_nt
- TRBJ1-2 TRBV5-5 13 TRBD1 CASSEQGADGYTF TGTGCCAGCAGCGAACAGGGGGCGGATGGCTACACCTTC
- TRBJ1-1 TRBV5-1 13 - CASSLEGSGSAFF TGCGCCAGCAGCTTGGAAGGGTCAGGGTCGGCTTTCTTT
- TRBJ1-6 TRBV6-5 16 TRBD1 CASSSTGQGLNSPLHF TGTGCCAGCAGTTCCACCGGACAGGGGCTTAATTCACCCCTCCACTTT
- TRBJ1-5 TRBV4-2 14 - CASSQGLGGQPQHF TGTGCCAGCAGCCAAGGGTTGGGAGGTCAGCCCCAGCATTTT
few TRBJ1-4 TRBV6-4 15 - CASRIVGGTNEKLFF TGTGCCAGCCGAATCGTGGGGGGGACTAATGAAAAACTGTTTTTT
once TRBJ1-1 TRBV29-1 12 - CSVVQGKTEAFF TGCAGCGTTGTGCAGGGTAAGACTGAAGCTTTCTTT
few TRBJ1-2 TRBV28 12 TRBD1 CASTRDRGGYTF TGTGCCAGCACCCGGGACAGGGGTGGCTACACCTTC
- TRBJ2-1 TRBV14 15 TRBD2 CASSRTSGSPNEQFF TGTGCCAGCAGCCGCACTAGCGGGAGTCCCAATGAGCAGTTCTTC
once TRBJ1-2 TRBV24-1 17 - CATCSSSNKQLFYGYTF TGTGCCACCTGTTCGTCCAGTAACAAACAGCTATTCTATGGCTACACCTTC
- TRBJ1-1 TRBV6-5 15 TRBD1 CASSYSPQGATEAFF TGTGCCAGCAGTTACTCACCTCAGGGGGCCACTGAAGCTTTCTTT
once TRBJ1-1 TRBV4-1 13 - CASSQERVTEAFF TGCGCCAGCAGCCAAGAAAGAGTTACTGAAGCTTTCTTT
- TRBJ2-7 TRBV18 11 - CASSLNYEQYF TGTGCCAGCTCACTAAACTACGAGCAGTACTTC
- TRBJ2-1 TRBV5-1 18 TRBD2 CASSLEGLATLRHNEQFF TGCGCCAGCAGCTTGGAGGGACTAGCCACCCTTAGACACAATGAGCAGTTCTTC
- TRBJ2-2 TRBV14 16 TRBD1 CASSQEDRGLIGELFF TGTGCCAGCAGCCAGGAAGACAGGGGATTGATCGGGGAGCTGTTTTTT
- TRBJ2-1 TRBV21-1 17 - CASSKALSRSAVIEQFF TGTGCCAGCAGCAAAGCGCTTTCTAGATCGGCCGTTATTGAGCAGTTCTTC